Below, 26 T cell receptor beta chains from the same sample are listed, as sequenced in a study of blood T cell repertoires in COVID-19. TCRdb's copy holds only in-frame clones and misses some; the assay was immunoSEQ multiplex PCR. The data show over 250,000 clones, around 84% seen once. Input material: PBMCs or T cells enriched from blood (not recorded which). The source is a man under 40 with acute COVID-19.

With regard to this clone: The likely explanation is a read error, given a far larger clone one base away. This sequence joins TRBV7-6 and TRBJ1-1; D is unclear. In germline, CDR1 is SGHVS, CDR2 FNYEAQ. V gave up 5 bases and J gave up 1 base, with 8 bases separating them. The CDR3 has 13 residues. CDR3 nucleotides: TGTGCCAGCAGCCCAAACAGGAACACTGAAGCTTTCTTT. It is translated as CASSPNRNTEAFF.

The CDR3 loop is CASSVGQGAITGELFF. CDR3 nucleotides: TGTGCCAGCAGCGTAGGGCAGGGGGCTATTACCGGGGAGCTGTTTTTT. The genes are TRBV9 and TRBJ2-2; TRBD1 agrees at 8 bases. Germline assignment: CDR1 SGDLS and CDR2 YYNGEE. The CDR3 contains 16 residues. V lost 0 bases, J lost 5 bases, and 6 bases stayed unmatched.

This chain joins TRBV24-1 and TRBJ1-6; 9 nucleotides agree with TRBD1. J lost 7 bases, V lost 5 bases, and 5 bases had no gene match. CDR1 and CDR2 (germline): KGHDR, SFDVKD. This CDR3 region has 15 residues. CDR3 protein: CATSARDRANSPLHF. As DNA, the CDR3 is TGTGCCACCAGTGCCCGGGACAGGGCGAATTCACCCCTCCACTTT.

This clone was recorded once. V usage is TRBV30 and J usage is TRBJ1-2; D call uncertain. V was shortened by 1 base and J by 7 bases, with 7 bases between the two germline ends. The V gene's germline CDR1 is GTSNPN and CDR2 SVGIG (reference sequence). The CDR3 is 11 amino acids. The CDR3 protein is CAWSESSGYTF. The CDR3 DNA sequence: TGTGCCTGGAGTGAAAGTAGTGGCTACACCTTC.

The chain has TRBV9 and TRBJ1-5, with a possible D match to TRBD1 (5 bases). There are 15 residues in the CDR3. Germline V lookup: CDR1 SGDLS, CDR2 YYNGEE. Trimming pared 4 bases from V and 3 bases from J, leaving 14 bases between. CDR3 in amino acids: CASSPNPGLNQPQHF. The CDR3 DNA follows: TGTGCCAGCAGCCCAAACCCAGGGCTCAATCAGCCCCAGCATTTT.

The chain joins TRBV10-3 to TRBJ2-3, with TRBD1 matching over 7 bases. Germline lookup yields CDR1 ENHRY and CDR2 SYGVKD. Germline trimming cut 10 bases from V and 1 base from J; bases unmatched to any gene: 5. The CDR3 extends over 13 amino acids. DNA of the CDR3: TGTGCCACCGACGGACAGGGCACAGATACGCAGTATTTT. Its translation: CATDGQGTDTQYF.

The rearrangement joins TRBV6-5 to TRBJ1-3, with 8 bases matching TRBD1. V dropped 3 bases and J dropped 2; count of bases not matched to a gene: 3. CDR3 length: 15 amino acids. The germline gives CDR1 MNHEY, CDR2 SVGAGI. The CDR3 coding sequence is TGTGCCAGCAGTTATGGACAGGGCGCTGGAAACACCATATATTTT. Its translation is CASSYGQGAGNTIYF.

This clone was observed a few times. V usage is TRBV3-1 (or the pseudogene TRBV3-2) and J usage is TRBJ1-5; 8 bases agree with TRBD1. V gave up 6 bases and J gave up 7 bases; unmatched junction bases: 8. This CDR3 contains 14 residues. The germline V gene has CDR1 LGHDT and CDR2 YNNKEL (reference sequence). The chain's CDR3 is CASSPDRVGQPQHF. The CDR3 nucleotides read TGTGCCAGCAGTCCGGACAGGGTCGGGCAGCCCCAGCATTTT.

The genes are TRBV9 and TRBJ2-1, with 8 bases fitting TRBD2. The germline V gene has CDR1 SGDLS and CDR2 YYNGEE. The J segment lost 6 bases and the V segment lost 0 bases, leaving 14 bases of the junction unmatched. CDR3 length: 18 residues. Here the CDR3 reads CASSVGSGRAVFSNEQFF. The CDR3 DNA reads as TGTGCCAGCAGCGTAGGATCCGGGAGGGCCGTTTTCAGCAATGAGCAGTTCTTC.

The J gene is TRBJ2-1, the V gene TRBV2; TRBD1 matches at 9 bases. The CDR3 loop spans 15 amino acids. Germline V gene lookup returns CDR1 SNHLY and CDR2 FYNNEI. Trimming took 6 bases from V and 7 from J; bases not matched to a gene: 10. CDR3 region: CASSSGTGSFNEQFF. CDR3 bases: TGTGCCAGCAGCTCCGGGACAGGGAGTTTTAATGAGCAGTTCTTC.

The chain recombines TRBV6-8 with TRBJ2-7, with 15 bases identical to TRBD2. The CDR3 contains 19 residues. CDR1 MNHGY and CDR2 SAAAGT come from the germline V gene. V was clipped by 4 bases and J by 4 bases; unmatched bases: 14. CDR3 sequence: CASSSPGWGTSGRLYEQYV. The CDR3 coding sequence is TGTGCCAGCAGTTCCCCAGGGTGGGGGACTAGCGGGAGGTTGTACGAGCAGTACGTC.

This chain connects TRBV27 to TRBJ2-2, with TRBD2 matching over 7 bases. The CDR3 runs to 18 residues. The V gene's germline CDR1 is MNHEY and CDR2 SMNVEV (reference sequence). V was pared by 1 base and J by 2 bases, with 10 bases of the junction left unmatched. The CDR3 DNA reads TGTGCCAGCAGTTTATTACCGCTAGCGGACTTAAACACCGGGGAGCTGTTTTTT. Amino acid sequence: CASSLLPLADLNTGELFF.

The chain employs TRBV5-1 and TRBJ1-1, with D unresolved. Germline values: CDR1 SGHRS, CDR2 YFSETQ. V was cut by 1 base and J by 1 base, with 11 bases left in between. The CDR3 covers 15 residues. CDR3 amino acids: CASSLSTAGNTEAFF. The CDR3 DNA reads TGCGCCAGCAGCTTGTCAACGGCGGGGAACACTGAAGCTTTCTTT.

The V gene is TRBV2, the J gene TRBJ2-1; 12 nucleotides agree with TRBD2. Looked up from germline, CDR1 is SNHLY and CDR2 is FYNNEI. J gave up 2 bases and V 7 bases, and 3 bases lay outside the gene matches. This CDR3 has 15 residues. CDR3 amino acids: CASNPSGRAYNEQFF. CDR3 DNA sequence: TGTGCCAGCAATCCTAGCGGGAGGGCCTACAATGAGCAGTTCTTC.

The chain carries TRBV5-6 and TRBJ1-1; 8 bases align to TRBD1. The CDR3 length is 15 residues. Germline V gene lookup returns CDR1 SGHDT and CDR2 YYEEEE. Trimming cost V 0 bases and J 10 bases; bases outside gene matches: 11. CDR3 nucleotides: TGTGCCAGCAGCTTGGCCGGACAGGGTATAGTGGGAGCTTTCTTT. It is translated as CASSLAGQGIVGAFF.

In this sample, this clone turned up once. The genes are TRBV11-3 and TRBJ2-5; no clear D gene. Germline CDR1 reads SGHNT; CDR2 reads YENEEA. This CDR3 has 13 residues. Trimming removed 3 bases from V and 5 bases from J, with 10 bases in between. CDR3 nucleotide sequence: TGTGCCAGCAGCTTCCCCCCGAGGGAGACCCAGTACTTC. Translated: CASSFPPRETQYF.

The DNA for the CDR3 is TGTGCCAGCTCACCCGACAGGGGGTCTGGCTACACCTTC. Amino acids: CASSPDRGSGYTF. V and J are TRBV18 and TRBJ1-2, with 9 bases lining up with TRBD1. This CDR3 contains 13 residues. V trimming: 3 bases; J trimming: 7 bases; junction bases outside the gene matches: 3. Germline CDR1 and CDR2: KGHSH and LQKENI.

The rearrangement joins TRBV7-8 to TRBJ2-3; 10 nucleotides line up with TRBD2. With V trimmed by 2 bases and J by 2 bases, 19 bases remained unmatched. Germline CDR1 SGHVS, CDR2 FQNEAQ. There are 21 residues in the CDR3. The CDR3 sequence is CASSLRPRLAGRLGNTDTQYF. The CDR3 bases are TGTGCCAGCAGCTTACGGCCCCGACTAGCGGGCCGCCTCGGGAACACAGATACGCAGTATTTT.

With regard to this clone: One junction end disagrees with the germline gene, perhaps due to a read error. The rearrangement links TRBV5-1 to TRBJ2-6; D might be TRBD1 (5 bases). Germline V gives CDR1 SGHRS, CDR2 YFSETQ. There are 19 residues in the CDR3. In nucleotides, the CDR3 is TGTGCCAGCAGCGCGAGTCGGTGGCAGGGTTTCCATGGGGCCAACGTCCTGACTTTC. Its translation: CASSASRWQGFHGANVLTF.

The chain has TRBV14 and TRBJ1-4; TRBD1 matches 7 bases. From germline, CDR1 is SGHDN and CDR2 FVKESK. The V segment lost 0 bases and the J segment 8 bases; nucleotides outside the gene matches: 6. The CDR3 has 15 residues. The CDR3 here is CASSQDFGGGEKLFF. Written as DNA, the CDR3 is TGTGCCAGCAGCCAAGATTTCGGAGGGGGCGAAAAACTGTTTTTT.

The rearrangement links TRBV3-1 (or the pseudogene TRBV3-2) to TRBJ1-4; perhaps TRBD1 as D (5 bases). The V gene's germline CDR1 is LGHDT and CDR2 YNNKEL (reference sequence). The CDR3 contains 13 residues. Trimming removed 5 bases at V and 5 bases at J, with 9 bases between. The CDR3 nucleotides are TGTGCCAGCAGCACCCGGACAAATGAAAAACTGTTTTTT. This sequence encodes CASSTRTNEKLFF.

The chain employs TRBV6-5 and TRBJ2-7; a weak D match, TRBD1 (5 bases). The length of the CDR3 is 13 residues. Trimming removed 0 bases at V and 6 bases at J, with 9 bases between. Germline V gives CDR1 MNHEY, CDR2 SVGAGI. CDR3 nucleotides: TGTGCCAGCAGTTACTCCCCTAGGGGCGAGCAGTACGTC. Translation: CASSYSPRGEQYV.

The chain is built from TRBV27 and TRBJ2-3; no reliable D call. Germline CDR1 MNHEY, CDR2 SMNVEV (reference sequence). The CDR3 extends over 16 amino acids. The V and J ends lost 4 bases and 2 bases respectively, with 16 bases between them. CDR3 region: CASSSERRVNTDTQYF. CDR3 DNA: TGTGCCAGCAGTTCGGAAAGACGGGTAAACACAGATACGCAGTATTTT.

The chain is built from TRBV11-2 and TRBJ2-2; unclear D gene. The germline V gene has CDR1 SGHAT and CDR2 FQNNGV. The CDR3 is made up of 12 amino acids. V was shortened by 2 bases and J by 6 bases, with 4 bases between the two germline ends. In nucleotides, the CDR3 is TGTGCCAGCAGCTTAAGCTCCGGGGAGCTGTTTTTT. It codes for CASSLSSGELFF.

Concerning this clone itself: Additional DNA sequences in this sample encode the identical CDR3. The chain links TRBV6-5 to TRBJ1-3; 9 bases are a match to TRBD1. The CDR3 spans 15 residues. From germline, CDR1 is MNHEY and CDR2 SVGAGI. V lost 6 bases and J lost 2; bases outside the gene matches: 5. CDR3 DNA sequence: TGTGCCAGCAGGCGACAGGGGGTAACTGGAAACACCATATATTTT. Translation gives CASRRQGVTGNTIYF.

The J gene is TRBJ2-3, the V gene TRBV18; TRBD2 matches at 9 bases. V shed 3 bases and J 7 bases; nucleotides not matched to a gene: 8. Per the germline V gene, CDR1 is KGHSH and CDR2 is LQKENI. The CDR3 length is 15 residues. CDR3 sequence: CASSPLREGRNTQYF. In DNA form, the CDR3 reads TGTGCCAGCTCACCGCTGCGGGAGGGCCGCAATACGCAGTATTTT.